The next 21 T cell receptor beta chains were all read from a single sample in a study of T cells in Graves' hyperthyroidism and ophthalmopathy. Template material for amplifying TCR beta CDR3 regions consisted of RNA transcripts. TCR CDR3 underwent first-round RT-PCR with the HTBI primer set. MiXCR, applied by TCRdb to the multiplex PCR reads, yields one record per CDR3 protein. The table includes hundreds of thousands of distinct CDR3 sequences, over 35% detected once. Sequencing input: blood. All receptors derive from a man younger than 35 with Graves' hyperthyroidism.

The rearrangement joins TRBV4-1 to TRBJ2-7; possibly TRBD1 or TRBD2 for D (5 bases each). The CDR3 covers 14 residues. The germline gives CDR1 MGHRA, CDR2 YSYEKL. The V end was cut by 5 bases, the J end by 2 bases, with 13 bases between. The CDR3 sequence is CASSARDPPYEQYF. In DNA form, the CDR3 reads TGCGCCAGCAGCGCACGGGACCCCCCCTACGAGCAGTACTTC.

The chain has TRBV5-6 and TRBJ1-4; no clear D gene. Germline CDR1 SGHDT, CDR2 YYEEEE. The CDR3 runs 13 residues. V dropped 4 bases and J dropped 15 bases, with 19 bases sitting between them. The CDR3 bases are TGTGCCAGCAGCCAAGGAGCTCCGAATAAGGTGTTTTTT. Translated, it gives CASSQGAPNKVFF.

This rearrangement joins TRBV7-2 to TRBJ1-2; tentative D call: TRBD1 (5 bases). This CDR3 has 16 residues. Trimming removed 2 bases from V and 4 bases from J, with 17 bases in between. CDR1 is SGHTA and CDR2 is FQGNSA in the germline V gene. CDR3 sequence reads: CASSLQFRDPGYGYTF. CDR3 bases: TGTGCCAGCAGCTTACAGTTTCGGGACCCGGGCTATGGCTACACCTTC.

The chain recombines TRBV15 with TRBJ2-7, with 7 bases lining up with TRBD2. Germline lookup yields CDR1 LNHNV and CDR2 YYDKDF (reference sequence). The V segment lost 4 bases and the J segment 2 bases; nucleotides outside the gene matches: 2. The CDR3 covers 13 residues. CDR3 region: CATSTGLTYEQYF. In DNA, the CDR3 is TGTGCCACCAGCACGGGACTAACCTACGAGCAGTACTTC. Full variable domain (missing parts from reference TRBV15 and TRBJ2-7): DAMVIQNPRYQVTQFGKPVTLSCSQTLNHNVMYWYQQKSSQAPKLLFHYYDKDFNNEADTPDNFQSRRPNTSFCFLDIRSPGLGDTAMYLCATSTGLTYEQYFGPGTRLTVT.

The chain recombines TRBV6-5 with TRBJ2-5, with D perhaps matching TRBD1 or TRBD2 (5 bases each). The germline V gene has CDR1 MNHEY and CDR2 SVGAGI. This CDR3 region has 15 residues. The V gene lost 2 bases and the J gene lost 5 bases, with 15 bases spanning the gap. This chain's CDR3 is CASSYVTGAYETQYF. The CDR3 nucleotides read TGTGCCAGCAGTTACGTAACCGGGGCCTACGAGACCCAGTACTTC.

This clonotype was seen a few times. The gene calls are TRBV20-1 and TRBJ1-5; D is uncertain. The CDR3 is 14 residues long. The V and J ends lost 4 bases and 0 bases respectively, with 10 bases between them. Germline-derived CDR1 and CDR2 are DFQATT and SNEGSKA (reference sequence). CDR3: CSATPADSNQPQHF. The CDR3, as DNA: TGCAGTGCTACCCCCGCAGATAGCAATCAGCCCCAGCATTTT.

In its sample, this clonotype was seen many times. The rearrangement links TRBV20-1 to TRBJ1-1; D gene unclear. V gave up 1 base and J gave up 1 base, with 4 bases separating them. Germline V gene lookup returns CDR1 DFQATT and CDR2 SNEGSKA (reference sequence). CDR3 length: 12 amino acids. CDR3 amino acids: CSARVANTEAFF. In DNA, the CDR3 is TGCAGTGCTAGAGTTGCGAACACTGAAGCTTTCTTT.

This clonotype was counted a few times. V and J are TRBV10-2 and TRBJ2-5, with TRBD1 matching 8 bases. V gave up 2 bases and J gave up 5 bases; unmatched junction bases: 7. The CDR3 sequence is 15 residues long. Germline V lookup: CDR1 WSHSY, CDR2 SAAADI. The DNA for the CDR3 is TGCGCCAGCAGTGAGGGACAGGGCTTGAGGGAGACCCAGTACTTC. This codes for CASSEGQGLRETQYF.

V usage is TRBV11-1 and J usage is TRBJ2-5, with 13 bases aligning to TRBD2. The CDR3 contains 16 residues. The ends lost 3 bases at V and 3 bases at J; junction bases unmatched: 4. Germline values: CDR1 SGHAT, CDR2 FQDESV (reference sequence). The CDR3, as DNA: TGTGCCAGCAGCTTCCTGACTAGCGGGGGGAAAGAGACCCAGTACTTC. Protein product: CASSFLTSGGKETQYF.

For this clonotype: This may be a read error: a much more frequent sequence differs by one nucleotide. The V call is TRBV9, the J call TRBJ1-2; no reliable D call. Germline lookup yields CDR1 SGDLS and CDR2 YYNGEE. This CDR3 spans 17 amino acids. CDR3 protein: CASGVGGRSQSNYGYTF. DNA for the CDR3: TGTGCCAGCGGCGTAGGCGGAAGGAGTCAGTCCAACTATGGCTACACCTTC.

The rearrangement links TRBV20-1 to TRBJ2-7; D not resolved. Trimming stripped 1 base from V and 0 bases from J, with 4 bases between. The germline V gene encodes CDR1 DFQATT and CDR2 SNEGSKA (reference sequence). The CDR3 covers 12 residues. CDR3 sequence: CSARVNSYEQYF. CDR3 nucleotides: TGCAGTGCTAGAGTGAACTCCTACGAGCAGTACTTC.

V is TRBV6-5 and J is TRBJ1-2; unclear D gene. The CDR3 covers 15 residues. V was cut by 5 bases and J by 0 bases, with 13 bases left in between. CDR1 and CDR2 from the germline V gene are MNHEY and SVGAGI. In nucleotides, the CDR3 is TGTGCCAGCAGTGAAGGGAGGGATACTAACTATGGCTACACCTTC. Its translation: CASSEGRDTNYGYTF.

This sequence joins TRBV12-3 or TRBV12-4 and TRBJ2-7, with 10 bases lining up with TRBD2. Trimming at V came to 6 bases and at J to 3 bases, leaving 5 bases not matched to a gene. CDR3 length equals 14 residues. CDR3 sequence (DNA): TGTGCCAGCAGGTCCGGGACTAGCGACTACGAGCAGTACTTC. Its protein product is CASRSGTSDYEQYF.

This chain connects TRBV19 to TRBJ1-5; no reliable D call. Germline CDR1 reads LNHDA; CDR2 reads SQIVND (reference sequence). V was clipped by 7 bases and J by 7 bases, with 14 bases between them. The CDR3 is 13 residues long. CDR3 nucleotide sequence: TGTGCCAGTACTCGTATATCGGGACAGCCCCAGCATTTT. Its protein is CASTRISGQPQHF.

The rearrangement links TRBV20-1 to TRBJ2-7, with D unclear. This CDR3 has 11 residues. V was clipped by 3 bases and J by 4 bases, with 7 bases between them. CDR1 is DFQATT and CDR2 is SNEGSKA in the germline V gene (reference sequence). CDR3 DNA: TGCAGTGCTAGTCCAACTTACGAGCAGTACTTC. It encodes CSASPTYEQYF.

This clonotype has just a few counts. The chain joins TRBV29-1 to TRBJ2-2; perhaps TRBD1 as D (6 bases). V lost 7 bases and J lost 0, with 15 bases in between. The CDR3 runs 15 residues. Germline CDR1 and CDR2: SQVTM and ANQGSEA. The CDR3, as DNA: TGCAGCGCCGAGGGGGATTCCCCGAACACCGGGGAGCTGTTTTTT. Translated: CSAEGDSPNTGELFF.

In its sample, this clonotype was seen many times. The V call is TRBV19, the J call TRBJ1-5; D ambiguous. This CDR3 comprises 15 residues. In germline, CDR1 is LNHDA, CDR2 SQIVND (reference sequence). Between the trimmed V and J ends, which lost 1 base and 3 bases, there was a span of 10 bases. The CDR3 bases are TGTGCCAGTAGTATAGTCGGGGTCGCCAATCAGCCCCAGCATTTT. This sequence encodes CASSIVGVANQPQHF.

The J gene is TRBJ2-5, the V gene TRBV13; TRBD2 matches 12 bases. V dropped 6 bases and J dropped 4; count of bases not matched to a gene: 12. This CDR3 is 17 amino acids long. From germline, CDR1 is PRHDT and CDR2 FYEKMQ (reference sequence). The CDR3: CASRLERGGLAGETQYF. DNA of the CDR3: TGTGCCAGCAGGTTGGAACGGGGGGGACTAGCGGGAGAGACCCAGTACTTC.

This chain links TRBV5-1 with TRBJ2-7, with TRBD1 identical over 10 bases. Per the germline V gene, CDR1 is SGHRS and CDR2 is YFSETQ. The CDR3 consists of 16 residues. V was clipped by 3 bases and J by 6 bases; unmatched bases: 12. The CDR3 nucleotides read TGCGCCAGCAGCTCCGACTCTGGGACAGGGGCCGGCGAGCAGTACTTC. This codes for CASSSDSGTGAGEQYF.

This clonotype was observed a few times. CDR3 loop: CASSRTSGGVAGELFF. CDR3 bases: TGTGCCAGCAGCCGGACTAGCGGGGGGGTAGCCGGGGAGCTGTTTTTT. The V gene is TRBV7-2, the J gene TRBJ2-2; 15 bases map to TRBD2. Per germline, CDR1 SGHTA and CDR2 FQGNSA. Unmatched junction bases numbered 4, after V lost 5 bases and J lost 6 bases. The CDR3 spans 16 residues.

On this clonotype itself: Since a much larger clone is just one base distant, this may be a read error. The chain carries TRBV2 and TRBJ1-5; D remains ambiguous. In germline, CDR1 is SNHLY, CDR2 FYNNEI. The CDR3 is 15 residues long. V gave up 8 bases and J gave up 3 bases, with 17 bases separating them. The CDR3 DNA reads as TGTGCCAGCTGTGTGTCGGGGATTCCCAATCAGCCCCAGCATTTT. It is translated as CASCVSGIPNQPQHF.